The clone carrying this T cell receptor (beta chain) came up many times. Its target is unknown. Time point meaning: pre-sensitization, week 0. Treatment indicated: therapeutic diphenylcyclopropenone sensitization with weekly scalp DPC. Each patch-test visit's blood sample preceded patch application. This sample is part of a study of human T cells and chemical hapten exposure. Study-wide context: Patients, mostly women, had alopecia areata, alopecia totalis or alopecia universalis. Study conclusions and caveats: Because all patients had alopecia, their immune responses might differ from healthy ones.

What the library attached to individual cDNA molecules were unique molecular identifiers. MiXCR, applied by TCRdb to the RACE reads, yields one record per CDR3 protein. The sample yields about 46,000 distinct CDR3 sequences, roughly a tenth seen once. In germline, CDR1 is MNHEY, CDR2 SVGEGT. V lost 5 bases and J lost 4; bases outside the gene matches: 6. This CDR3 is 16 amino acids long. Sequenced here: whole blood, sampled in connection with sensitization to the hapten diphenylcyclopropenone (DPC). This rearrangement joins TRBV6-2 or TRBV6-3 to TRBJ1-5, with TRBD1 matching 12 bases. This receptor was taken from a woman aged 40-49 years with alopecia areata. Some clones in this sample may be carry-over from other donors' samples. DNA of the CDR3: TGTGCCAGCAGTACCGGGACAGGGGGCTTTAATCAGCCCCAGCATTTT. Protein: CASSTGTGGFNQPQHF.